This is a list of T cell receptor beta chains from one sample in a study of cytomegalovirus exposure and HLA in healthy donors. Here immunoSEQ multiplex PCR was the method, and the copy in TCRdb shows in-frame clones only, minus some. This table holds about 180,000 clones, 80% found once. The sample was PBMCs. The receptors were gathered from a girl aged 10-17 years in good health and CMV-seropositive. The CDR3 runs from the conserved cysteine through the conserved F or W. A D gene is named only where the DNA matches it firmly. Size is stated for part of the rows, as once, few or many counts, or as a class when the clone is expanded.

J gene: TRBJ2-1
D gene: NA
V gene: TRBV4-1
clone size: NA
CDR3 protein: CASSQSQNNEQFF
CDR3 DNA: TGCGCCAGCAGCCAGTCCCAGAACAATGAGCAGTTCTTC

J gene: TRBJ1-2
D gene: TRBD1
V gene: TRBV25-1
clone size: once
CDR3 protein: CASSLWDSYGYTF
CDR3 DNA: TGTGCCAGCAGTCTGTGGGACAGCTATGGCTACACCTTC

J gene: TRBJ2-1
D gene: TRBD2
V gene: TRBV4-1
clone size: NA
CDR3 protein: CASSQGGSGSYEQFF
CDR3 DNA: TGCGCCAGCAGCCAAGGAGGTAGCGGGAGCTATGAGCAGTTCTTC

J gene: TRBJ1-1
D gene: NA
V gene: TRBV7-3
clone size: NA
CDR3 protein: CASSGSTVPSTEAFF
CDR3 DNA: TGTGCCAGCAGCGGATCGACAGTCCCGAGCACTGAAGCTTTCTTT

J gene: TRBJ2-7
D gene: TRBD1
V gene: TRBV5-6
clone size: NA
CDR3 protein: CASSTGTGIVDEQYF
CDR3 DNA: TGTGCCAGCAGCACCGGGACAGGGATTGTCGACGAGCAGTACTTC

J gene: TRBJ2-7
D gene: NA
V gene: TRBV5-1
clone size: once
CDR3 protein: CASSPRVGTYEQYF
CDR3 DNA: TGCGCCAGCAGCCCCCGGGTCGGGACCTACGAGCAGTACTTC

J gene: TRBJ2-4
D gene: TRBD1
V gene: TRBV5-1
clone size: NA
CDR3 protein: CASSPLRGLAKNIQYF
CDR3 DNA: TGCGCCAGCAGCCCCCTTAGGGGGCTAGCCAAAAACATTCAGTACTTC

J gene: TRBJ2-6
D gene: TRBD1
V gene: TRBV11-2
clone size: NA
CDR3 protein: CASSPGQVWANVLTF
CDR3 DNA: TGTGCCAGCAGCCCCGGACAGGTCTGGGCCAACGTCCTGACTTTC

J gene: TRBJ2-1
D gene: TRBD2
V gene: TRBV7-9
clone size: NA
CDR3 protein: CASSQPWSGSSYNEQFF
CDR3 DNA: TGTGCCAGCAGCCAACCATGGAGCGGGAGCTCCTACAATGAGCAGTTCTTC

J gene: TRBJ1-1
D gene: NA
V gene: TRBV27
clone size: NA
CDR3 protein: CASSTTSGHLNTEAFF
CDR3 DNA: TGTGCCAGCAGCACCACGTCAGGGCATTTGAACACTGAAGCTTTCTTT

J gene: TRBJ2-1
D gene: TRBD2
V gene: TRBV7-6
clone size: once
CDR3 protein: CASSAGTSGSPRYNEQFF
CDR3 DNA: TGTGCCAGCAGCGCCGGGACTAGCGGGAGCCCCCGCTACAATGAGCAGTTCTTC

J gene: TRBJ1-2
D gene: NA
V gene: TRBV19
clone size: NA
CDR3 protein: CASSHMVSNYGYTF
CDR3 DNA: TGTGCCAGTAGTCACATGGTATCTAACTATGGCTACACCTTC

J gene: TRBJ2-3
D gene: TRBD2
V gene: TRBV27
clone size: NA
CDR3 protein: CASSLSGSGRSYTQYF
CDR3 DNA: TGTGCCAGCAGTTTATCCGGTAGCGGGAGGAGTTATACGCAGTATTTT

J gene: TRBJ1-2
D gene: NA
V gene: TRBV12-2
clone size: NA
CDR3 protein: CASRQGPYGYTF
CDR3 DNA: TGTGCAAGTCGCCAGGGTCCGTATGGCTACACCTTC

J gene: TRBJ2-2
D gene: NA
V gene: TRBV6-5
clone size: NA
CDR3 protein: CASSYGVDTGELFF
CDR3 DNA: TGTGCCAGCAGTTACGGTGTAGACACCGGGGAGCTGTTTTTT

J gene: TRBJ2-7
D gene: TRBD1
V gene: TRBV28
clone size: NA
CDR3 protein: CASNPGQGAALF
CDR3 DNA: TGTGCCAGCAACCCGGGACAGGGGGCTGCCCTCTTC

J gene: TRBJ2-1
D gene: NA
V gene: TRBV11-2
clone size: NA
CDR3 protein: CASSLVAGYNEQFF
CDR3 DNA: TGTGCCAGCAGCTTAGTCGCGGGGTACAATGAGCAGTTCTTC

J gene: TRBJ2-1
D gene: TRBD2
V gene: TRBV7-9
clone size: NA
CDR3 protein: CASSQGLAGYNEQFF
CDR3 DNA: TGTGCCAGCAGCCAAGGACTAGCGGGTTACAATGAGCAGTTCTTC

J gene: TRBJ2-6
D gene: NA
V gene: TRBV11-2
clone size: NA
CDR3 protein: CASSSRLNLYSGANVLTF
CDR3 DNA: TGTGCCAGCAGCTCCCGACTTAACCTCTACTCTGGGGCCAACGTCCTGACTTTC

J gene: TRBJ2-2
D gene: NA
V gene: TRBV10-1
clone size: NA
CDR3 protein: CASSESGVGVTGELFF
CDR3 DNA: TGCGCCAGCAGTGAGTCGGGTGTGGGAGTCACCGGGGAGCTGTTTTTT

J gene: TRBJ2-7
D gene: NA
V gene: TRBV5-5
clone size: NA
CDR3 protein: CASSSRGPWAYEQYF
CDR3 DNA: TGTGCCAGCAGCTCCAGGGGACCATGGGCCTACGAGCAGTACTTC

J gene: TRBJ2-7
D gene: TRBD2
V gene: TRBV7-6
clone size: NA
CDR3 protein: CASSSGTASPEQYF
CDR3 DNA: TGTGCCAGCAGTAGCGGGACGGCCTCCCCGGAGCAGTACTTC

J gene: TRBJ2-7
D gene: TRBD1
V gene: TRBV7-9
clone size: once
CDR3 protein: CASSLDRGTVGHEQYF
CDR3 DNA: TGTGCCAGCAGCTTAGATAGGGGGACAGTGGGACACGAGCAGTACTTC

J gene: TRBJ2-1
D gene: NA
V gene: TRBV25-1
clone size: NA
CDR3 protein: CASRTNSYNEQFF
CDR3 DNA: TGTGCCAGCAGGACAAATTCCTACAATGAGCAGTTCTTC

J gene: TRBJ2-7
D gene: TRBD2
V gene: TRBV29-1
clone size: NA
CDR3 protein: CSVGTSGREDEQYF
CDR3 DNA: TGCAGCGTTGGTACTAGCGGGAGGGAGGACGAGCAGTACTTC

J gene: TRBJ2-7
D gene: NA
V gene: TRBV19
clone size: NA
CDR3 protein: CASSFASRGSYEQYF
CDR3 DNA: TGTGCCAGTAGTTTCGCTTCACGGGGCTCCTACGAGCAGTACTTC

J gene: TRBJ2-5
D gene: TRBD1
V gene: TRBV5-1
clone size: NA
CDR3 protein: CASSLGRQGETQYF
CDR3 DNA: TGCGCCAGCAGCTTAGGAAGACAGGGAGAGACCCAGTACTTC

J gene: TRBJ2-6
D gene: NA
V gene: TRBV18
clone size: NA
CDR3 protein: CASSQDLAGANVLTF
CDR3 DNA: TGTGCCAGCTCACAGGACTTAGCTGGGGCCAACGTCCTGACTTTC

J gene: TRBJ1-2
D gene: NA
V gene: TRBV25-1
clone size: NA
CDR3 protein: CASSENNGWQGHRYGYTF
CDR3 DNA: TGTGCCAGCAGTGAAAATAATGGCTGGCAGGGGCATAGGTATGGCTACACCTTC

J gene: TRBJ2-7
D gene: TRBD1
V gene: TRBV30
clone size: once
CDR3 protein: CAWSVGTGGSYEQYF
CDR3 DNA: TGTGCCTGGAGTGTAGGGACAGGGGGATCCTACGAGCAGTACTTC

J gene: TRBJ2-5
D gene: NA
V gene: TRBV6-6
clone size: NA
CDR3 protein: CASKPHSIKETQYF
CDR3 DNA: TGTGCCAGCAAGCCCCACTCCATAAAAGAGACCCAGTACTTC

J gene: TRBJ2-7
D gene: NA
V gene: TRBV30
clone size: NA
CDR3 protein: CAWSPYSYEQYF
CDR3 DNA: TGTGCCTGGAGTCCTTATTCCTACGAGCAGTACTTC

J gene: TRBJ2-5
D gene: NA
V gene: TRBV5-4
clone size: NA
CDR3 protein: CASSLGGVETQYF
CDR3 DNA: TGTGCCAGCAGCTTGGGAGGTGTGGAGACCCAGTACTTC

J gene: TRBJ1-2
D gene: NA
V gene: TRBV13
clone size: few
CDR3 protein: CASSSDPGNGYTF
CDR3 DNA: TGTGCCAGCAGCTCAGATCCGGGAAATGGCTACACCTTC

J gene: TRBJ2-7
D gene: NA
V gene: TRBV7-2
clone size: NA
CDR3 protein: CTSRLNGSPEQYF
CDR3 DNA: TGTACCAGCAGACTAAACGGGAGCCCCGAGCAGTACTTC

J gene: TRBJ2-6
D gene: NA
V gene: TRBV27
clone size: few
CDR3 protein: CASSFLPAGANVLTF
CDR3 DNA: TGTGCCAGCAGTTTCCTCCCTGCTGGGGCCAACGTCCTGACTTTC

J gene: TRBJ1-6
D gene: NA
V gene: TRBV6-5
clone size: NA
CDR3 protein: CASSYSAVYSPLHF
CDR3 DNA: TGTGCCAGCAGTTACTCGGCAGTATATTCACCCCTCCACTTT

J gene: TRBJ2-7
D gene: TRBD2
V gene: TRBV30
clone size: NA
CDR3 protein: CAWRTSGSSEQYF
CDR3 DNA: TGTGCCTGGAGGACTAGCGGGAGTTCCGAGCAGTACTTC

J gene: TRBJ1-2
D gene: NA
V gene: TRBV7-8
clone size: few
CDR3 protein: CASSFIYTGPDNYGYTF
CDR3 DNA: TGTGCCAGCAGCTTCATTTACACAGGCCCCGATAACTATGGCTACACCTTC

J gene: TRBJ2-7
D gene: TRBD2
V gene: TRBV29-1
clone size: few
CDR3 protein: CSVVLAGAYEQYF
CDR3 DNA: TGCAGCGTTGTCCTAGCGGGGGCCTACGAGCAGTACTTC

J gene: TRBJ1-2
D gene: TRBD1
V gene: TRBV27
clone size: NA
CDR3 protein: CASSFSGTGGGYTF
CDR3 DNA: TGTGCCAGCAGTTTCTCGGGGACAGGGGGAGGCTACACCTTC

J gene: TRBJ2-1
D gene: NA
V gene: TRBV5-6
clone size: NA
CDR3 protein: CASSLAAAGSSYNEQFF
CDR3 DNA: TGTGCCAGCAGCTTGGCGGCCGCCGGGAGCTCCTACAATGAGCAGTTCTTC

J gene: TRBJ2-3
D gene: TRBD2
V gene: TRBV27
clone size: NA
CDR3 protein: CASKGRLAGETDTQYF
CDR3 DNA: TGTGCCAGCAAGGGGAGACTAGCGGGAGAAACAGATACGCAGTATTTT

J gene: TRBJ1-1
D gene: TRBD1
V gene: TRBV29-1
clone size: NA
CDR3 protein: CSVTPTGGDAAFF
CDR3 DNA: TGCAGCGTCACCCCGACAGGGGGCGACGCAGCTTTCTTT

J gene: TRBJ1-1
D gene: NA
V gene: TRBV5-6
clone size: NA
CDR3 protein: CASSTSGLTEAFF
CDR3 DNA: TGTGCCAGCAGCACCTCAGGGCTCACTGAAGCTTTCTTT

J gene: TRBJ1-1
D gene: TRBD1
V gene: TRBV5-4
clone size: NA
CDR3 protein: CASSATGTGVFEAFF
CDR3 DNA: TGTGCCAGCAGCGCTACCGGGACAGGGGTTTTTGAAGCTTTCTTT

J gene: TRBJ2-3
D gene: NA
V gene: TRBV7-9
clone size: NA
CDR3 protein: CASSLGGDGEDTQYF
CDR3 DNA: TGTGCCAGCAGCTTAGGGGGGGACGGTGAAGATACGCAGTATTTT